The T cell receptor beta chain described here comes from a study of control samples from healthy donors and cancer patients. The table came from immunoSEQ multiplex PCR; TCRdb's copy has only in-frame clones and leaves some out. This sample yields tens of thousands of clones, of which about nine tenths are seen a single time; around an eighth belongs to the top ten. Germline V gene data show CDR1 as SGDLS and CDR2 as YYNGEE. The CDR3 is 13 residues long. The V and J ends lost 0 bases and 8 bases respectively, with 11 bases between them. Sequenced input: blood. The origin of this receptor is a woman in her 70s in good health. V and J are TRBV9 and TRBJ1-2, with D possibly TRBD1 on 5 matching bases. The CDR3 reads CASSVASGDGYTF. CDR3 in DNA: TGTGCCAGCAGCGTAGCTTCGGGGGACGGCTACACCTTC.